A single sample gave rise to the 16 T cell receptor beta chains below, sequenced in a study of T cell responses to AZD1222 COVID-19 vaccine. Here immunoSEQ multiplex PCR was the method, and the copy in TCRdb shows in-frame clones only, minus some. The sample yields 140,000 or so clones, 89% seen once. The material sequenced was peripheral blood, taken on day 0 of AZD1222 vaccination. These receptors were collected from an adult in good health.

The rearrangement joins TRBV7-9 to TRBJ2-1; D assignment may be TRBD1 or TRBD2 (6 bases each). Germline values: CDR1 SEHNR, CDR2 FQNEAQ (reference sequence). The CDR3 extends over 15 amino acids. The V gene lost 2 bases and the J gene lost 4 bases, with 12 bases spanning the gap. The CDR3 coding sequence is TGTGCCAGCAGCTTAAAGGCGGGGACATACAATGAGCAGTTCTTC. Its translation is CASSLKAGTYNEQFF.

In this sample, this clone turned up a few times. Other DNA sequences in this specimen translate into the identical CDR3. The chain joins TRBV19 to TRBJ2-1, with 8 positions matching TRBD2. The V gene's germline CDR1 is LNHDA and CDR2 SQIVND (reference sequence). The V segment lost 4 bases and the J segment 0 bases; nucleotides outside the gene matches: 2. This CDR3 is built from 15 residues. This CDR3 is CASSRAGGSYNEQFF. The CDR3 DNA reads as TGTGCCAGTAGTAGGGCGGGGGGCTCCTACAATGAGCAGTTCTTC. Complete variable domain (other parts from reference TRBV19 and TRBJ2-1): DGGITQSPKYLFRKEGQNVTLSCEQNLNHDAMYWYRQDPGQGLRLIYYSQIVNDFQKGDIAEGYSVSREKKESFPLTVTSAQKNPTAFYLCASSRAGGSYNEQFFGPGTRLTVL.

The V call is TRBV5-1, the J call TRBJ2-3; D unresolved. This CDR3 has 12 residues. The germline gives CDR1 SGHRS, CDR2 YFSETQ. V was clipped by 4 bases and J by 6 bases, with 9 bases between them. The chain's CDR3 is CASSPPADTQYF. In nucleotides, the CDR3 is TGCGCCAGCAGCCCCCCGGCCGATACGCAGTATTTT.

This clone was detected once. The CDR3 region has the DNA TGTGCCACCCAGATGACTAGCGGGAGAGTGGCTGAGCAGTTCTTC. Translating it yields CATQMTSGRVAEQFF. The V call is TRBV6-5, the J call TRBJ2-1, with 12 nucleotides matching TRBD2. This CDR3 is built from 15 residues. V gave up 10 bases and J gave up 9 bases; unmatched junction bases: 13. CDR1 is MNHEY, CDR2 SVGAGI, per germline.

The chain uses TRBV18 and TRBJ2-5, with 7 positions matching TRBD1. The V gene end was trimmed by 6 bases and the J gene end by 3 bases; junction bases not matched to a gene: 4. CDR1 and CDR2 from the germline V gene are KGHSH and LQKENI. This CDR3 has 13 amino acids. The CDR3 nucleotides read TGTGCCAGCTCCCCCGGGACAGAAGAGACCCAGTACTTC. This sequence encodes CASSPGTEETQYF.

The V call is TRBV27, the J call TRBJ1-1; D is unclear. Germline V gene lookup returns CDR1 MNHEY and CDR2 SMNVEV (reference sequence). The CDR3 has 14 residues. Deletions cut 0 bases from V and 7 bases from J, with 12 bases between. The CDR3 sequence is CASSLSAKYYEAFF. The CDR3 region has the DNA TGTGCCAGCAGTTTATCCGCGAAATACTATGAAGCTTTCTTT.

The J gene is TRBJ2-1, the V gene TRBV7-9, with TRBD2 identical over 8 bases. Looked up from germline, CDR1 is SEHNR and CDR2 is FQNEAQ (reference sequence). The trim removed 5 bases at V and 2 bases at J, leaving 8 bases unmatched. CDR3 length: 16 residues. CDR3 in amino acids: CASSPMREVTYNEQFF. The CDR3 coding sequence is TGTGCCAGCAGCCCCATGCGGGAGGTAACCTACAATGAGCAGTTCTTC. The full variable domain, rest sourced from reference TRBV7-9 and TRBJ2-1, is DTGVSQNPRHKITKRGQNVTFRCDPISEHNRLYWYRQTLGQGPEFLTYFQNEAQLEKSRLLSDRFSAERPKGSFSTLEIQRTEQGDSAMYLCASSPMREVTYNEQFFGPGTRLTVL.

The chain uses TRBV6-4 and TRBJ1-5; the D gene is possibly TRBD1 (6 bases). The germline V gene has CDR1 MRHNA and CDR2 SNTAGT. Trimming took off 7 bases at V and 4 bases at J, with 17 bases between the two ends. The CDR3 runs to 15 residues. The CDR3, as DNA: TGTGCCAGCATTTTACAGGGACGCGGTAATCAGCCCCAGCATTTT. Amino acid sequence: CASILQGRGNQPQHF.

This clone showed up just once. The gene calls are TRBV5-1 and TRBJ1-5, with 9 positions matching TRBD1. The germline V gene has CDR1 SGHRS and CDR2 YFSETQ. There are 15 residues in the CDR3. The V and J ends lost 2 bases and 7 bases, in that order; junction bases with no gene match: 7. The CDR3 loop is CASSLSGQGLQPQHF. The CDR3 DNA sequence: TGCGCCAGCAGCTTATCGGGACAGGGTTTGCAGCCCCAGCATTTT.

This chain uses TRBV27 with TRBJ2-7, with 8 bases aligning to TRBD1. The germline gives CDR1 MNHEY, CDR2 SMNVEV (reference sequence). Trimming at V came to 7 bases and at J to 3 bases, leaving 11 bases not matched to a gene. This CDR3 has 15 residues. The CDR3 DNA sequence: TGTGCCAGCATCCTGACAGGGGAGATAGGCTACGAGCAGTACTTC. Residues: CASILTGEIGYEQYF.

This chain connects TRBV30 to TRBJ1-1; D uncertain. V lost 5 bases and J lost 5, with 12 bases in between. This CDR3 is 12 amino acids long. CDR1 GTSNPN and CDR2 SVGIG come from the germline V gene (reference sequence). The CDR3 DNA sequence: TGTGCCTGGGGAGGAGGGTGGACTGAAGCTTTCTTT. Protein sequence: CAWGGGWTEAFF. The full variable domain, rest sourced from reference TRBV30 and TRBJ1-1, is SQTIHQWPATLVQPVGSPLSLECTVEGTSNPNLYWYRQAAGRGLQLLFYSVGIGQISSEVPQNLSASRPQDRQFILSSKKLLLSDSGFYLCAWGGGWTEAFFGQGTRLTVV.

V gene TRBV2 combines with J gene TRBJ2-7, with 7 bases identical to TRBD2. CDR3 length: 13 residues. Losses at the gene ends were 5 bases for V and 7 bases for J; bases not matched to a gene: 8. Germline V gene sequence: CDR1 SNHLY, CDR2 FYNNEI. CDR3 DNA: TGTGCCAGCAGTCTGAGTGGGAGGGTTGAGCAGTACTTC. This sequence encodes CASSLSGRVEQYF.

CDR3 protein: CASSLDRGPAFF. Written as DNA, the CDR3 is TGTGCCAGCAGCTTAGACAGGGGGCCAGCTTTCTTT. The V call is TRBV7-8, the J call TRBJ1-1; 9 bases map to TRBD1. V was clipped by 1 base and J by 10 bases; unmatched bases: 1. The CDR3 extends over 12 amino acids. The germline CDR1 and CDR2 sequences are SGHVS and FQNEAQ. The full variable domain, its missing parts supplied by reference TRBV7-8 and TRBJ1-1, is GAGVSQSPRYKVAKRGQDVALRCDPISGHVSLFWYQQALGQGPEFLTYFQNEAQLDKSGLPSDRFFAERPEGSVSTLKIQRTQQEDSAVYLCASSLDRGPAFFGQGTRLTVV.

The rearrangement uses TRBV4-1 and TRBJ2-1; no firm D call. The V and J ends lost 6 bases and 2 bases respectively, with 20 bases between them. This CDR3 comprises 17 residues. Germline-derived CDR1 and CDR2 are MGHRA and YSYEKL. The CDR3 loop is CASRSIKGPRPYNEQFF. The CDR3 DNA is TGCGCCAGCAGATCTATCAAGGGCCCGAGACCCTACAATGAGCAGTTCTTC.

The genes are TRBV6-5 and TRBJ2-2; 7 bases map to TRBD2. The CDR3 has 15 amino acids. The germline V gene encodes CDR1 MNHEY and CDR2 SVGAGI. The ends lost 0 bases at V and 6 bases at J; junction bases unmatched: 4. This CDR3 reads CASSYSRLAAGELFF. DNA of the CDR3: TGTGCCAGCAGTTACTCCAGGCTAGCGGCCGGGGAGCTGTTTTTT.

The chain employs TRBV18 and TRBJ2-6; D might be TRBD1 (5 bases). The CDR3 is 15 residues long. V was shortened by 6 bases and J by 0 bases, with 9 bases between the two germline ends. The V gene's germline CDR1 is KGHSH and CDR2 LQKENI. The CDR3 nucleotides are TGTGCCAGCTCTCAACAGGCCTCTGGGGCCAACGTCCTGACTTTC. Protein sequence: CASSQQASGANVLTF.